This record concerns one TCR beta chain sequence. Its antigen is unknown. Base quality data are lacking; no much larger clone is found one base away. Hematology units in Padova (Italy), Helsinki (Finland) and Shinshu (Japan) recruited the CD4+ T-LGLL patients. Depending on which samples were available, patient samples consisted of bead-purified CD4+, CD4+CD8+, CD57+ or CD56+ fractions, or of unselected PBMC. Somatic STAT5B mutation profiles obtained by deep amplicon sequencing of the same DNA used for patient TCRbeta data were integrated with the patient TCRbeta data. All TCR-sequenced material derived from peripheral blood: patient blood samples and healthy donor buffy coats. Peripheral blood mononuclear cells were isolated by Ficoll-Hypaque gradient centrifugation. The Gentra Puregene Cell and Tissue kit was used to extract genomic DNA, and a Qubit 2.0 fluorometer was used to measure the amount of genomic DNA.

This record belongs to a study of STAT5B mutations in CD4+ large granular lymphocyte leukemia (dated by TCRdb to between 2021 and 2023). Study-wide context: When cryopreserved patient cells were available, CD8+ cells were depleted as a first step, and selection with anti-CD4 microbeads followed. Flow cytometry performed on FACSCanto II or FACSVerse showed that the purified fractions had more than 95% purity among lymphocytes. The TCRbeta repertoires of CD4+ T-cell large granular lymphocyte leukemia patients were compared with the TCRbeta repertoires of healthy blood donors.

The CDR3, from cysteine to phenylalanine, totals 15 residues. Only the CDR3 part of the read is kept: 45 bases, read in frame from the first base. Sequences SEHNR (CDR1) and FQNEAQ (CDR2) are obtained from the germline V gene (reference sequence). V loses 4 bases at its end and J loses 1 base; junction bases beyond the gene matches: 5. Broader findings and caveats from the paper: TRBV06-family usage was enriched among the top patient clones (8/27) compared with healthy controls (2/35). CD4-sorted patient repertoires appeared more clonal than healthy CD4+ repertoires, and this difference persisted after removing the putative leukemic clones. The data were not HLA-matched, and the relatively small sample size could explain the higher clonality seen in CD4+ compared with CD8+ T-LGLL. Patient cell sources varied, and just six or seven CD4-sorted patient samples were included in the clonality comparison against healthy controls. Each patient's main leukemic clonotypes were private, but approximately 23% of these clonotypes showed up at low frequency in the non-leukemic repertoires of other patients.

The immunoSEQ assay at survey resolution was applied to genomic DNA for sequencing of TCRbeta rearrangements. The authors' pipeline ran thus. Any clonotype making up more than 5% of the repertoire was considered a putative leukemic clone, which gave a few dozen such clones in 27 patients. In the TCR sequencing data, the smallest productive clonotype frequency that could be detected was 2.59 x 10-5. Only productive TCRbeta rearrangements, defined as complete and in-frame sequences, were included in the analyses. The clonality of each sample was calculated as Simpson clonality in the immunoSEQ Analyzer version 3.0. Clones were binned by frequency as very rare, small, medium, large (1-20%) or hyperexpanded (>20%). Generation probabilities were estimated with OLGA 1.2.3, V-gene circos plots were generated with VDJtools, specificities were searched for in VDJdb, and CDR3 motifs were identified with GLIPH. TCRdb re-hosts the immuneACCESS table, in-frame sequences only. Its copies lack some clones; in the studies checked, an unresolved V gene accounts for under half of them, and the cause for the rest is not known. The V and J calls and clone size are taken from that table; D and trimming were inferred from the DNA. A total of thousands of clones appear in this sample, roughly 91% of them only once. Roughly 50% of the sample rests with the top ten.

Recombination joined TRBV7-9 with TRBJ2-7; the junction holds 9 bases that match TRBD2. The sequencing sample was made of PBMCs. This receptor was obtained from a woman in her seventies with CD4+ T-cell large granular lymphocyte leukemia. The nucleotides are TGTGCCAGCAGCTCCCGACTAGCGGAATCCTACGAGCAGTACTTC. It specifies CASSSRLAESYEQYF.